Described below is a single T cell receptor (beta chain) sequence and its context. As yet, its antigen is unknown. This entry belongs to a study of T cell repertoires in aging, cancer and after chemotherapy. Study-wide context: Healthy donor repertoires were recorded over several months to years and showed clear clonal overlap.

After removal of 5 bases from V and 1 base from J, the junction contained 2 bases not matched to a gene. The CDR3 spans 13 residues. The germline V gene has CDR1 SGHNT and CDR2 YYREEE (reference sequence). The template was genomic DNA from peripheral blood, not RNA. A mixed TRB-A/B primer pool amplified rearranged TRB by multiplex touch-down PCR. TCRdb re-analysed the multiplex PCR reads in MiXCR, keeping a single row per CDR3 protein. Among approximately 10,000 distinct CDR3 sequences listed, around 34% were seen once. Study results and caveats: Compared with age-matched healthy donors, untreated hematological or solid cancer patients showed higher blood TCR clonality.

The V gene is TRBV5-4, the J gene TRBJ1-1; 7 bases map to TRBD1. The receptor was isolated from a human donor in good health. The donor label of this sample is uncertain. The sample comprised blood. The CDR3 DNA reads as TGTGCCAGCAGGGACAGGCCGAACACTGAAGCTTTCTTT. Amino acids: CASRDRPNTEAFF.